Sequencing of this TCR beta chain was carried out in a study of blood T cell repertoires in COVID-19. V lost 6 bases, J lost 4 bases, and 7 bases stayed unmatched. The CDR3 has 15 amino acids. Germline V gene lookup returns CDR1 MDHEN and CDR2 SYDVKM. Participants were aged about 18 to 100 years from some 24 US areas. Method: immunoSEQ multiplex PCR; TCRdb's copy keeps in-frame clones and lacks some. The data show roughly 400,000 clones, roughly 88% seen once. This sequence originates from a man aged 18-30 years who had recovered from COVID-19. Material for sequencing was PBMCs or T cells enriched from blood (not recorded which). The chain links TRBV28 to TRBJ1-1; TRBD1 matches 11 bases. The CDR3 region has the DNA TGTGCCAGCAGGCCGGACAGGGGGCGGGGCACTGAAGCTTTCTTT. This translates into CASRPDRGRGTEAFF.